Listed below are T cell receptor beta chains from one sample, sequenced in a study of blood T cells in healthy people across ages. TCRdb analysed the 5' RACE reads with MiXCR anew, one entry per CDR3 protein. The sample includes 1.5 million to 2 million distinct CDR3 sequences, about 50% of them seen just once. Sequenced material: blood. The receptors here all came from a woman aged 40 to 50 in good health. Each CDR3 is given with its conserved first and last residue. The order of the fields is clone size, D gene, J gene, V gene, CDR3 protein, CDR3 DNA. A D gene is named only where the DNA matches it firmly. A row's size may be missing; if present it is once, few, many or a size class.

clone_size: NA; d_call: NA; j_call: TRBJ2-5; v_call: TRBV5-5; cdr3_aa: CASSLATWLGNEQYF; cdr3_nt: TGTGCCAGCAGCTTGGCGACTTGGCTGGGCAATGAGCAGTACTTC
clone_size: NA; d_call: NA; j_call: TRBJ1-2; v_call: TRBV4-1; cdr3_aa: CASSQDREYNNYGYTF; cdr3_nt: TGCGCCAGCAGCCAAGACCGGGAGTATAATAACTATGGCTACACCTTC
clone_size: few; d_call: NA; j_call: TRBJ2-5; v_call: TRBV21-1; cdr3_aa: CASSKWRNRTQETQYF; cdr3_nt: TGTGCCAGCAGCAAATGGCGGAACAGGACACAAGAGACCCAGTACTTC
clone_size: NA; d_call: NA; j_call: TRBJ1-6; v_call: TRBV6-6; cdr3_aa: CASLAPRPNYNSPLHF; cdr3_nt: TGTGCCAGCTTAGCGCCCCGACCGAATTATAATTCACCCCTCCACTTT
clone_size: NA; d_call: NA; j_call: TRBJ2-7; v_call: TRBV7-2; cdr3_aa: CASSWLGGGSYEQYF; cdr3_nt: TGTGCCAGCAGCTGGCTAGGTGGGGGGTCCTACGAGCAGTACTTC
clone_size: NA; d_call: NA; j_call: TRBJ2-7; v_call: TRBV6-2/TRBV6-3; cdr3_aa: CASSYTGDKYF; cdr3_nt: TGTGCCAGCAGTTATACGGGGGATAAGTACTTC
clone_size: once; d_call: NA; j_call: TRBJ2-7; v_call: TRBV6-2/TRBV6-3; cdr3_aa: CATHSTVYDSHEQYF; cdr3_nt: TGTGCCACACACTCAACGGTGTACGACTCCCACGAGCAGTACTTC
clone_size: NA; d_call: NA; j_call: TRBJ1-2; v_call: TRBV7-2; cdr3_aa: CASSLTKALGRFNYGYTF; cdr3_nt: TGTGCCAGCAGCTTGACTAAGGCCCTCGGGCGGTTCAACTATGGCTACACCTTC
clone_size: few; d_call: TRBD2; j_call: TRBJ2-5; v_call: TRBV20-1; cdr3_aa: CSAVAGALGETQYF; cdr3_nt: TGCAGTGCTGTAGCGGGGGCCCTCGGGGAGACCCAGTACTTC
clone_size: few; d_call: TRBD1; j_call: TRBJ2-6; v_call: TRBV6-1; cdr3_aa: CASSRGPGANVLTF; cdr3_nt: TGTGCCAGCAGTAGGGGGCCTGGGGCCAACGTCCTGACTTTC
clone_size: NA; d_call: NA; j_call: TRBJ2-4; v_call: TRBV6-5; cdr3_aa: CASSSLVGWQYF; cdr3_nt: TGTGCCAGCAGTTCCCTTGTGGGGTGGCAGTACTTC
clone_size: NA; d_call: NA; j_call: TRBJ1-2; v_call: TRBV27; cdr3_aa: CASSLNLGKYGYTF; cdr3_nt: TGTGCCAGCAGTTTAAACTTGGGGAAGTATGGCTACACCTTC
clone_size: NA; d_call: NA; j_call: TRBJ1-5; v_call: TRBV5-5; cdr3_aa: CASSLNTGTNQPQHF; cdr3_nt: TGTGCCAGCAGCTTGAATACAGGGACGAATCAGCCCCAGCATTTT
clone_size: NA; d_call: NA; j_call: TRBJ2-3; v_call: TRBV28; cdr3_aa: CASSLDWPTDTQYF; cdr3_nt: TGTGCCAGCAGTTTGGACTGGCCCACAGATACGCAGTATTTT
clone_size: many; d_call: TRBD1; j_call: TRBJ2-4; v_call: TRBV6-2/TRBV6-3; cdr3_aa: CASSSDRGFDIQYF; cdr3_nt: TGTGCCAGCAGTTCGGACAGGGGATTTGACATTCAGTACTTC
clone_size: NA; d_call: NA; j_call: TRBJ1-6; v_call: TRBV6-5; cdr3_aa: CASSSGTESLSAPLHF; cdr3_nt: TGTGCCAGCAGTTCGGGGACGGAGAGTTTGTCCGCACCCCTCCACTTT
clone_size: NA; d_call: NA; j_call: TRBJ1-2; v_call: TRBV4-1; cdr3_aa: CASSQDGFGGYTF; cdr3_nt: TGCGCCAGCAGCCAAGATGGGTTCGGGGGCTACACCTTC
clone_size: NA; d_call: NA; j_call: TRBJ2-7; v_call: TRBV6-1; cdr3_aa: CASSEQRQYSYEQYF; cdr3_nt: TGTGCCAGCAGCGAACAGAGACAGTACTCCTACGAGCAGTACTTC
clone_size: few; d_call: NA; j_call: TRBJ2-3; v_call: TRBV2; cdr3_aa: CASSPPGQYF; cdr3_nt: TGTGCCAGCAGCCCCCCTGGGCAGTATTTT
clone_size: NA; d_call: TRBD1; j_call: TRBJ2-3; v_call: TRBV24-1; cdr3_aa: CATSDPRDRVPLPYF; cdr3_nt: TGTGCCACCAGTGATCCCCGGGACAGGGTCCCCCTGCCGTATTTT
clone_size: few; d_call: NA; j_call: TRBJ2-6; v_call: TRBV24-1; cdr3_aa: CATSDSGEGANVLTF; cdr3_nt: TGTGCCACCAGTGATTCTGGGGAAGGGGCCAACGTCCTGACTTTC
clone_size: once; d_call: NA; j_call: TRBJ2-5; v_call: TRBV6-2/TRBV6-3; cdr3_aa: CASSSPTGPIGETQYF; cdr3_nt: TGTGCCAGCAGTTCTCCCACGGGGCCGATTGGGGAGACCCAGTACTTC
clone_size: few; d_call: NA; j_call: TRBJ2-5; v_call: TRBV13; cdr3_aa: CASSLGNRRYQETQYF; cdr3_nt: TGTGCCAGCAGCTTAGGCAACAGGCGGTACCAAGAGACCCAGTACTTC
clone_size: NA; d_call: TRBD2; j_call: TRBJ2-1; v_call: TRBV10-3; cdr3_aa: CAISGTRDNEQFF; cdr3_nt: TGTGCCATCAGTGGGACTAGGGACAATGAGCAGTTCTTC
clone_size: few; d_call: NA; j_call: TRBJ1-5; v_call: TRBV7-2; cdr3_aa: CASSTQGSQPQHF; cdr3_nt: TGTGCCAGCAGCACACAGGGTTCTCAGCCCCAGCATTTT
clone_size: NA; d_call: NA; j_call: TRBJ2-3; v_call: TRBV7-8; cdr3_aa: CASSYQQGGGTDTQYF; cdr3_nt: TGTGCCAGCAGCTACCAACAGGGTGGGGGCACAGATACGCAGTATTTT
clone_size: few; d_call: NA; j_call: TRBJ1-2; v_call: TRBV7-9; cdr3_aa: CASSLERGIRYGYTF; cdr3_nt: TGTGCCAGCAGCTTAGAACGGGGGATTCGCTATGGCTACACCTTC
clone_size: NA; d_call: TRBD1; j_call: TRBJ1-2; v_call: TRBV27; cdr3_aa: CASSLRRQGPESYGYTF; cdr3_nt: TGTGCCAGCAGTTTAAGGCGACAGGGGCCGGAATCCTATGGCTACACCTTC
clone_size: NA; d_call: TRBD2; j_call: TRBJ2-4; v_call: TRBV7-2; cdr3_aa: CASSPTPAGGRRNIQYF; cdr3_nt: TGTGCCAGCAGCCCCACCCCGGCGGGGGGCCGGAGAAACATTCAGTACTTC
clone_size: few; d_call: TRBD2; j_call: TRBJ2-3; v_call: TRBV9; cdr3_aa: CASSLSRTSGTPDTQYF; cdr3_nt: TGTGCCAGCAGCCTGTCTCGGACTAGCGGGACCCCAGATACGCAGTATTTT
clone_size: few; d_call: NA; j_call: TRBJ1-6; v_call: TRBV21-1; cdr3_aa: CASSGRSPLHF; cdr3_nt: TGTGCCAGCAGTGGACGGTCACCCCTCCACTTT
clone_size: NA; d_call: NA; j_call: TRBJ2-7; v_call: TRBV15; cdr3_aa: CATSYNPEGPYEQYF; cdr3_nt: TGTGCCACCAGCTATAATCCCGAGGGCCCCTACGAGCAGTACTTC
clone_size: NA; d_call: NA; j_call: TRBJ2-3; v_call: TRBV7-9; cdr3_aa: CASSFRSGAGDTQYF; cdr3_nt: TGTGCCAGCAGCTTCAGATCAGGGGCGGGAGATACGCAGTATTTT
clone_size: NA; d_call: NA; j_call: TRBJ1-1; v_call: TRBV9; cdr3_aa: CASSENPLGGSSTEAFF; cdr3_nt: TGTGCCAGCAGCGAGAATCCCCTAGGAGGGAGTAGCACTGAAGCTTTCTTT
clone_size: NA; d_call: TRBD1; j_call: TRBJ1-2; v_call: TRBV10-3; cdr3_aa: CAISESRPGQGLHGYTF; cdr3_nt: TGTGCCATCAGTGAGTCCCGACCGGGACAGGGCCTTCATGGCTACACCTTC
clone_size: NA; d_call: NA; j_call: TRBJ1-2; v_call: TRBV25-1; cdr3_aa: CASSESWRRSDYGYTF; cdr3_nt: TGTGCCAGCAGTGAATCGTGGAGGAGATCAGACTATGGCTACACCTTC
clone_size: few; d_call: TRBD2; j_call: TRBJ2-5; v_call: TRBV20-1; cdr3_aa: CSATAGEPQETQYF; cdr3_nt: TGCAGTGCGACAGCGGGGGAGCCCCAAGAGACCCAGTACTTC
clone_size: once; d_call: NA; j_call: TRBJ1-1; v_call: TRBV4-2; cdr3_aa: CASSEEGTLRTEAFF; cdr3_nt: TGTGCCAGCAGCGAAGAAGGGACTCTCCGCACTGAAGCTTTCTTT
clone_size: NA; d_call: NA; j_call: TRBJ2-7; v_call: TRBV10-3; cdr3_aa: CAIGGSTNYEQYF; cdr3_nt: TGTGCCATCGGTGGTAGCACCAATTACGAGCAGTACTTC
clone_size: NA; d_call: NA; j_call: TRBJ2-7; v_call: TRBV6-2/TRBV6-3; cdr3_aa: CASSSQDGNSYEQYF; cdr3_nt: TGTGCCAGCAGTTCCCAGGACGGAAACTCCTACGAGCAGTACTTC
clone_size: few; d_call: TRBD2; j_call: TRBJ2-3; v_call: TRBV6-6; cdr3_aa: CASSTLAGGEDTQYF; cdr3_nt: TGTGCCAGCAGTACCTTAGCGGGGGGGGAAGATACGCAGTATTTT
clone_size: NA; d_call: NA; j_call: TRBJ2-7; v_call: TRBV15; cdr3_aa: CATSSGEGTSYEQYF; cdr3_nt: TGTGCCACCAGCAGTGGCGAGGGGACCTCCTACGAGCAGTACTTC
clone_size: few; d_call: TRBD2; j_call: TRBJ2-3; v_call: TRBV7-2; cdr3_aa: CASSPPGKAGGGDTQYF; cdr3_nt: TGTGCCAGCAGCCCCCCGGGTAAAGCGGGGGGAGGTGATACGCAGTATTTT
clone_size: NA; d_call: NA; j_call: TRBJ2-1; v_call: TRBV4-3; cdr3_aa: CASSQVGLDEQFF; cdr3_nt: TGCGCCAGCAGCCAAGTTGGGTTGGATGAGCAGTTCTTC
clone_size: few; d_call: NA; j_call: TRBJ2-1; v_call: TRBV15; cdr3_aa: CATSREKQGPYDEQFF; cdr3_nt: TGTGCCACCAGCAGAGAGAAACAGGGACCGTACGATGAGCAGTTCTTC
clone_size: NA; d_call: TRBD1; j_call: TRBJ2-5; v_call: TRBV18; cdr3_aa: CASSPEGTVETQYF; cdr3_nt: TGTGCCAGCTCACCCGAAGGGACAGTGGAGACCCAGTACTTC